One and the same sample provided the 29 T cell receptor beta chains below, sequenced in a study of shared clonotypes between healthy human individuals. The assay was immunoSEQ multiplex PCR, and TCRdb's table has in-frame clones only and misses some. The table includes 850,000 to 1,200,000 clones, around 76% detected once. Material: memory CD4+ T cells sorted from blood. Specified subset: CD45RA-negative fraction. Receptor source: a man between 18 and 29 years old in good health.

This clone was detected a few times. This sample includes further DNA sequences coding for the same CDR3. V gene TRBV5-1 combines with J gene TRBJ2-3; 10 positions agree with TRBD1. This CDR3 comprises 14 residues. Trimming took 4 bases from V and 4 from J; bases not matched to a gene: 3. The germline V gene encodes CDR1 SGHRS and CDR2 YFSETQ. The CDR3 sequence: CASSPGQGADTQYF. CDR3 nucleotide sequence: TGCGCCAGCAGCCCCGGACAGGGGGCAGATACGCAGTATTTT.

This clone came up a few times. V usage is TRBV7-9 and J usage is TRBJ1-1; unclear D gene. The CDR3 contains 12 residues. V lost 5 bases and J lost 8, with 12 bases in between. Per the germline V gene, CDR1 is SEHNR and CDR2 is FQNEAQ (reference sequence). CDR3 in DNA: TGTGCCAGCAGCCATTCCGGGATGGAAGCTTTCTTT. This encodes CASSHSGMEAFF.

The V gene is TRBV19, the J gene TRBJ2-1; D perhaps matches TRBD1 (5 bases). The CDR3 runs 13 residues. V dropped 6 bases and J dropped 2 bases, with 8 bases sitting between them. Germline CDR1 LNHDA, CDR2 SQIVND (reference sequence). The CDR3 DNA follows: TGTGCCAGTAGAAAGGGGACCTACAATGAGCAGTTCTTC. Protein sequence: CASRKGTYNEQFF.

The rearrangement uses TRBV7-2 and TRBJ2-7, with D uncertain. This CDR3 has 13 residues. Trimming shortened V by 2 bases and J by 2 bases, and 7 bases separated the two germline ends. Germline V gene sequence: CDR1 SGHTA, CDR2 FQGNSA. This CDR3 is CASSLLTAYEQYF. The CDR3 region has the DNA TGTGCCAGCAGCTTATTAACCGCCTACGAGCAGTACTTC.

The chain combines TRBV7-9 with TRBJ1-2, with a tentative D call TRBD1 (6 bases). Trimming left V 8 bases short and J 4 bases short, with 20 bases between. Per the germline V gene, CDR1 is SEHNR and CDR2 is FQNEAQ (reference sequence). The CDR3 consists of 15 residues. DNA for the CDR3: TGTGCCAGCCGAGGGCAGGGGCCGGAGTCCTATGGCTACACCTTC. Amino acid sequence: CASRGQGPESYGYTF.

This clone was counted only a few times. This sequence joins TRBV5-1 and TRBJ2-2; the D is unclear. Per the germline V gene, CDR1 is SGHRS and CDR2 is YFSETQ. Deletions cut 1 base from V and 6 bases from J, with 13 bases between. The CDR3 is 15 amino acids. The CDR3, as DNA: TGCGCCAGCAGCTTGAGCACGCCCCGAGCCGGGGAGCTGTTTTTT. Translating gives CASSLSTPRAGELFF.

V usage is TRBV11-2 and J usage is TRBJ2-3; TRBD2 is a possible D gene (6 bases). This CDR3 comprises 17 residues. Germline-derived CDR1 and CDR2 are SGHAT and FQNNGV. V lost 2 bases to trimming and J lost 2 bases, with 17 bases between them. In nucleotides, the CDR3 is TGTGCCAGCAGCTTAAGCGGGCAGGCCGCAATCACAGATACGCAGTATTTT. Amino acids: CASSLSGQAAITDTQYF.

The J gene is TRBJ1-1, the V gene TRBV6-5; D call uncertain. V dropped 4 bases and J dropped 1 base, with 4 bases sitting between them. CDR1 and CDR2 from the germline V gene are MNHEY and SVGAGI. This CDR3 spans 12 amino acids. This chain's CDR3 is CASSWRNTEAFF. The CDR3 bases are TGTGCCAGCAGTTGGCGGAACACTGAAGCTTTCTTT.

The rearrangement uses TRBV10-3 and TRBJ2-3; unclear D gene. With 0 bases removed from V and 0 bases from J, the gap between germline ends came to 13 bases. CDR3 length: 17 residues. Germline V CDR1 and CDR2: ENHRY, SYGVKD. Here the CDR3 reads CAISESLTISSTDTQYF. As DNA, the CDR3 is TGTGCCATCAGTGAGTCTCTTACAATCTCTAGCACAGATACGCAGTATTTT.

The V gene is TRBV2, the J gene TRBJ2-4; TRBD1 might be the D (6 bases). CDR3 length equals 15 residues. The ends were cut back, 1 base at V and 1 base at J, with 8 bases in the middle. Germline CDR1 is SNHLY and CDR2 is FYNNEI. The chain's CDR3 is CASSEGQGAKNIQYF. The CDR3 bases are TGTGCCAGCAGTGAAGGGCAGGGGGCCAAAAACATTCAGTACTTC.

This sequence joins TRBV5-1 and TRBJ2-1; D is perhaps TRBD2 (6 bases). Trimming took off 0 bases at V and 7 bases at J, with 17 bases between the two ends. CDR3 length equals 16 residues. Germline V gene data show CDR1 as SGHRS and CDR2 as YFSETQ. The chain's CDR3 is CASSLAGTAMRNEQFF. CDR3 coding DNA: TGCGCCAGCAGCTTGGCAGGGACTGCCATGAGGAATGAGCAGTTCTTC.

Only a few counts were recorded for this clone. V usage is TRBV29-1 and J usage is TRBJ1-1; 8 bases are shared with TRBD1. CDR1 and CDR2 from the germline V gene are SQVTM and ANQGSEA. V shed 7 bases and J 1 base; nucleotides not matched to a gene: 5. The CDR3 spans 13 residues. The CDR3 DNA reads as TGCAGCGCGACCGACAGGGGGAACACTGAAGCTTTCTTT. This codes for CSATDRGNTEAFF.

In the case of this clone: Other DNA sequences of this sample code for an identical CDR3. For the CDR3, the DNA is TGTGCCTGGAGTAAAGGAACGATGAACACTGAAGCTTTCTTT. This translates into CAWSKGTMNTEAFF. J is TRBJ1-1 and V is TRBV30; no clear D. The V gene's germline CDR1 is GTSNPN and CDR2 SVGIG (reference sequence). Deletions cut 2 bases from V and 0 bases from J, with 10 bases between. The CDR3 sequence is 14 residues long.

CDR3 in amino acids: CASSQGNPNTDTQYF. In DNA form, the CDR3 reads TGTGCCAGCAGCCAAGGGAACCCTAACACAGATACGCAGTATTTT. This sequence joins TRBV14 and TRBJ2-3; D is unclear. Germline V lookup: CDR1 SGHDN, CDR2 FVKESK. The CDR3 loop spans 15 amino acids. Trimming removed 1 base at V and 2 bases at J, with 10 bases between.

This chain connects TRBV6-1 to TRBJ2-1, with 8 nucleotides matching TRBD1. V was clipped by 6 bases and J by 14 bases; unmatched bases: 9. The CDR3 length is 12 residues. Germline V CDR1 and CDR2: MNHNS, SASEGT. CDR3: CASRLPGTGKFF. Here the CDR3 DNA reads TGTGCCAGCAGACTACCCGGGACAGGCAAGTTCTTC.

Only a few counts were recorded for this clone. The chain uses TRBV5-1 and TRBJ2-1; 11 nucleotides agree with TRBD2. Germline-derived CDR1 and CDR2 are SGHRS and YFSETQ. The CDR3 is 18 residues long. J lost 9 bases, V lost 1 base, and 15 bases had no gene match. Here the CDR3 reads CASSLRAASGRISAEQFF. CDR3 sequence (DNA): TGCGCCAGCAGCTTGAGGGCGGCTAGCGGGAGGATTAGCGCTGAGCAGTTCTTC.

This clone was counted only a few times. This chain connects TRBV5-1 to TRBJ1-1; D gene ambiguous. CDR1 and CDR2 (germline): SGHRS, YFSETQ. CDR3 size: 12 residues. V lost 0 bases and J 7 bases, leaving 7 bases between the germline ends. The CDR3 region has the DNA TGCGCCAGCAGCTTGGTGGCTGATGAAGCTTTCTTT. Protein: CASSLVADEAFF.

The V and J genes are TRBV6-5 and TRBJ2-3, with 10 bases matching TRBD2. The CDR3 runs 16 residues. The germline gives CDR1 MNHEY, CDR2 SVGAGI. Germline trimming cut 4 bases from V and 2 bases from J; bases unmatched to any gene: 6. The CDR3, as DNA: TGTGCCAGCAGTTCCCTAGCGGGAGTGGTCACAGATACGCAGTATTTT. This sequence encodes CASSSLAGVVTDTQYF.

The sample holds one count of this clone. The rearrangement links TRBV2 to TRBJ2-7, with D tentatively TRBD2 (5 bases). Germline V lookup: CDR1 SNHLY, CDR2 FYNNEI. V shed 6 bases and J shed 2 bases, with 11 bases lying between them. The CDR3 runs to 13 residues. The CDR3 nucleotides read TGTGCCAGCAGAGCGGACTCCCCCTACGAGCAGTACTTC. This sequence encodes CASRADSPYEQYF.

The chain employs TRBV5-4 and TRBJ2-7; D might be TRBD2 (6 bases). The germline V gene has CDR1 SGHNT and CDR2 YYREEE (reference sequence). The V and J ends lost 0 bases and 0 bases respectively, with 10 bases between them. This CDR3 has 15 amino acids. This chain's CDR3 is CASSLGRGSSYEQYF. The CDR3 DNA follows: TGTGCCAGCAGCTTGGGACGGGGGAGCTCCTACGAGCAGTACTTC.

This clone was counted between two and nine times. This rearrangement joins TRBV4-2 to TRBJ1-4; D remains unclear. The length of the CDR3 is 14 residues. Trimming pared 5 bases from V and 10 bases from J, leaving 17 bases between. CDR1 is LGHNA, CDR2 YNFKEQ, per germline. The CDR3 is CASSDGQGGGKLFF. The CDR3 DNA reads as TGTGCCAGCAGCGACGGGCAAGGTGGAGGAAAACTGTTTTTT.

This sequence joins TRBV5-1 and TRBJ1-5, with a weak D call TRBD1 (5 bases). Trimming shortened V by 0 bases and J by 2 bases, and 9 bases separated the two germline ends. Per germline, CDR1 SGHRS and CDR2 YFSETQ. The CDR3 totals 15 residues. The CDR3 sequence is CASSLEAGRNQPQHF. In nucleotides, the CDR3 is TGCGCCAGCAGCTTGGAGGCAGGGCGCAATCAGCCCCAGCATTTT.

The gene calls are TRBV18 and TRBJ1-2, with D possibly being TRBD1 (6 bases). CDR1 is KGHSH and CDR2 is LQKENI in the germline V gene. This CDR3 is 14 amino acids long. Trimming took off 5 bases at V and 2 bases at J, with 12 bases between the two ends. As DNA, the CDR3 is TGTGCCAGCTCATCCCGGACAGAAAACTATGGCTACACCTTC. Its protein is CASSSRTENYGYTF.

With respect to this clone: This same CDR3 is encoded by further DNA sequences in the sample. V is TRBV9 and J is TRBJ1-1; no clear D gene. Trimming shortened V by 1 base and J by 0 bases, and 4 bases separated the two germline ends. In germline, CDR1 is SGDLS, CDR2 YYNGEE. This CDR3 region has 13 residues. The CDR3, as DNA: TGTGCCAGCAGCGTAAGCCTGAACACTGAAGCTTTCTTT. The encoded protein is CASSVSLNTEAFF.

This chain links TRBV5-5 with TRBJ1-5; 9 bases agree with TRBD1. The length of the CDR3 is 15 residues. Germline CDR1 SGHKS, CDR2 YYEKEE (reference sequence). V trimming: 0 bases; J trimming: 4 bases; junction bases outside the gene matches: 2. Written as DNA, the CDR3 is TGTGCCAGCAGCTTGGAGGGGACAGGGAATCAGCCCCAGCATTTT. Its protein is CASSLEGTGNQPQHF.

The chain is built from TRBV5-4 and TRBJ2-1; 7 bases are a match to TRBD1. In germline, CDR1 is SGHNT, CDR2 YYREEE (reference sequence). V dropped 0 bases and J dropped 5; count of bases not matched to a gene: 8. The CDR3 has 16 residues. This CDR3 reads CASSLEGAGINNEQFF. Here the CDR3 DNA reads TGTGCCAGCAGCTTGGAGGGGGCAGGGATCAACAATGAGCAGTTCTTC.

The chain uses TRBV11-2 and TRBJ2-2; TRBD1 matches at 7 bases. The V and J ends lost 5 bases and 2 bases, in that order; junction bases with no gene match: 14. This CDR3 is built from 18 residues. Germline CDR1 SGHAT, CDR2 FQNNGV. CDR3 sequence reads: CASSHIGQRQGNTGELFF. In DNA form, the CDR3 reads TGTGCCAGCAGCCATATCGGGCAAAGACAGGGCAACACCGGGGAGCTGTTTTTT.

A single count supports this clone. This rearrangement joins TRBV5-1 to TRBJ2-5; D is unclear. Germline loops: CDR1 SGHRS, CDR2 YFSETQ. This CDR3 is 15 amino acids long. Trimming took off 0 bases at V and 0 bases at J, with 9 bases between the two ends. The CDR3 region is CASSLATPYQETQYF. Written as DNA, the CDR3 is TGCGCCAGCAGCTTGGCGACACCGTACCAAGAGACCCAGTACTTC.

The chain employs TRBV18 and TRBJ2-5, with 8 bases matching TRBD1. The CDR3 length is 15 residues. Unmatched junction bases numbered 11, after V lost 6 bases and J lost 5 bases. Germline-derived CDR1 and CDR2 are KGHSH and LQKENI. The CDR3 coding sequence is TGTGCCAGCTCGCAGCAGACAGGGGTTCAGGAGACCCAGTACTTC. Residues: CASSQQTGVQETQYF.